The rows below give T cell receptor beta chains drawn from one sample of a study of shared clonotypes between healthy human individuals. The data were produced by immunoSEQ multiplex PCR, yet TCRdb's version contains in-frame clones alone and is incomplete. The sample carries 500,000 to 550,000 clones, around 96% recorded once. Sequencing input: naive CD4+ T cells sorted from blood. The receptors come from a woman aged 30 to 39 in good health. Both conserved end residues are part of each CDR3. D genes are given only for firm matches. Size is omitted from some rows. Given values are once, few, many or a class for expanded clones.

v_call	j_call	d_call	clone_size	cdr3_aa	cdr3_nt
TRBV6-1	TRBJ2-7	TRBD2	.	CASSTLGEGEQYF	TGTGCCAGCAGCACTCTCGGGGAGGGCGAGCAGTACTTC
TRBV10-3	TRBJ2-2	TRBD2	.	CAISERLASAGELFF	TGTGCCATCAGTGAACGACTAGCGAGCGCCGGGGAGCTGTTTTTT
TRBV28	TRBJ2-7	.	.	CASSRGGPRNEQYF	TGTGCCAGCAGTCGCGGAGGGCCCCGGAACGAGCAGTACTTC
TRBV5-1	TRBJ2-3	TRBD2	.	CASSTGTSGRASTTDTQYF	TGCGCCAGCAGTACCGGGACTAGCGGGAGGGCCTCAACAACAGATACGCAGTATTTT
TRBV27	TRBJ1-4	.	.	CASRQGGEKLFF	TGTGCCAGCAGACAGGGAGGGGAAAAACTGTTTTTT
TRBV7-9	TRBJ2-3	TRBD1	.	CASSLGDRDRATDTQYF	TGTGCCAGCAGCTTAGGGGACCGGGACAGGGCCACAGATACGCAGTATTTT
TRBV11-2	TRBJ2-5	.	.	CASSRPGAGKETQYF	TGTGCCAGCAGCCGACCGGGGGCGGGAAAAGAGACCCAGTACTTC
TRBV13	TRBJ1-2	.	.	CASSLGQGDYGYTF	TGTGCCAGCAGCTTAGGACAGGGCGACTATGGCTACACCTTC
TRBV5-1	TRBJ2-2	.	.	CASLYLPGMGTGELFF	TGCGCCAGCCTGTATCTACCGGGTATGGGCACCGGGGAGCTGTTTTTT
TRBV5-1	TRBJ2-5	.	.	CASSSGEPWETQYF	TGCGCCAGCAGTTCAGGGGAGCCCTGGGAGACCCAGTACTTC
TRBV10-3	TRBJ1-2	TRBD1	.	CAISESQGVYGYTF	TGTGCCATCAGCGAAAGCCAGGGGGTCTATGGCTACACCTTC
TRBV6-5	TRBJ1-4	TRBD1	.	CASSYYRGTNEKLFF	TGTGCCAGCAGTTACTACAGGGGGACTAATGAAAAACTGTTTTTT
TRBV28	TRBJ1-2	TRBD1	.	CASLPGTGTPRGYGYTF	TGTGCCAGCCTCCCCGGGACAGGGACCCCGAGGGGCTATGGCTACACCTTC
TRBV6-6	TRBJ2-7	TRBD2	.	CASSPPSAGAAEQYF	TGTGCCAGCAGCCCACCCTCGGCGGGAGCGGCCGAGCAGTACTTC
TRBV5-1	TRBJ2-3	TRBD2	.	CASSSLTSGSVPDTQYF	TGCGCCAGCAGCTCCTTGACTAGCGGGAGTGTACCAGATACGCAGTATTTT
TRBV7-9	TRBJ1-2	.	.	CASSFVDSYGYTF	TGTGCCAGCAGCTTCGTGGACAGCTATGGCTACACCTTC
TRBV18	TRBJ1-5	.	.	CASSPGRNQPQHF	TGTGCCAGCTCACCTGGACGCAATCAGCCCCAGCATTTT
TRBV6-5	TRBJ1-1	.	.	CASSYSGRVNTEAFF	TGTGCCAGCAGTTACTCGGGCAGAGTGAACACTGAAGCTTTCTTT
TRBV28	TRBJ1-2	.	.	CAIRTEEYGYTF	TGTGCCATTCGGACGGAGGAGTATGGCTACACCTTC
TRBV7-9	TRBJ2-7	.	.	CASSLTWGGTYEQYF	TGTGCCAGCAGCCTCACCTGGGGGGGCACCTACGAGCAGTACTTC
TRBV28	TRBJ2-7	TRBD2	.	CASSLGLAGSYEQYF	TGTGCCAGCAGTTTGGGTCTAGCGGGCTCCTACGAGCAGTACTTC
TRBV2	TRBJ2-5	TRBD2	.	CASSDLSASGWAQYF	TGTGCCAGCAGTGACTTAAGCGCTAGCGGGTGGGCCCAGTACTTC
TRBV6-1	TRBJ2-3	.	.	CASTPWAVLGDTQYF	TGTGCCAGCACGCCCTGGGCGGTGCTTGGGGATACGCAGTATTTT
TRBV28	TRBJ2-7	TRBD1	.	CASRGTGYGEQYF	TGTGCCAGCAGGGGGACAGGGTACGGCGAGCAGTACTTC
TRBV20-1	TRBJ2-5	.	once	CSASRVTQYF	TGCAGTGCTAGTCGGGTGACCCAGTACTTC
TRBV11-2	TRBJ2-3	TRBD2	.	CASSSGLVIADTQYF	TGTGCCAGCAGCTCGGGACTAGTAATTGCAGATACGCAGTATTTT
TRBV30	TRBJ1-6	TRBD1	.	CAWRGTGGRNNSPLHF	TGTGCCTGGAGGGGGACAGGGGGCCGAAATAATTCACCCCTCCACTTT
TRBV28	TRBJ1-4	.	.	CASSPQTVSSEKLFF	TGTGCCAGCAGTCCTCAGACAGTTTCTTCGGAAAAACTGTTTTTT
TRBV30	TRBJ1-1	.	few	CAWAGLPNTEAFF	TGTGCCTGGGCGGGACTCCCGAACACTGAAGCTTTCTTT
TRBV29-1	TRBJ2-1	.	.	CSGTGPANNEQFF	TGCAGCGGAACAGGTCCAGCAAACAATGAGCAGTTCTTC
TRBV6-1	TRBJ2-7	.	.	CASTRPEVTYEQYF	TGTGCCAGCACCAGACCGGAGGTAACCTACGAGCAGTACTTC
TRBV6-5	TRBJ1-2	.	.	CASSYSGQGGGYTF	TGTGCCAGCAGTTACTCGGGGCAGGGAGGGGGCTACACCTTC
TRBV21-1	TRBJ1-2	.	.	CASSKGCAGGFYGYTF	TGTGCCAGCAGCAAAGGATGCGCAGGGGGCTTCTATGGCTACACCTTC